The 18 T cell receptor beta chains given below trace back to one sample, sequenced in a study of blood T cell repertoires in COVID-19. Data came from immunoSEQ multiplex PCR; TCRdb stores just in-frame clones and leaves some out. The sample lists around 200,000 clones, around 85% occurring once. The sequenced material came from PBMCs or T cells enriched from blood (not recorded which). The receptors shown here come from a man in his forties or fifties who had recovered from COVID-19.

The J gene is TRBJ2-1, the V gene TRBV6-2 or TRBV6-3; 11 nucleotides align to TRBD2. Trimming took 4 bases from V and 3 from J; bases not matched to a gene: 11. Germline V gene data show CDR1 as MNHEY and CDR2 as SVGEGT. The length of the CDR3 is 18 residues. This CDR3 is CASSSYRLAGRNYNEQFF. CDR3 sequence (DNA): TGTGCCAGCAGTTCCTATAGACTAGCGGGAAGAAACTACAATGAGCAGTTCTTC.

This clone appeared a single time. The chain links TRBV4-1 to TRBJ2-3, with a weak D call TRBD1 (5 bases). This CDR3 has 16 residues. The germline V gene encodes CDR1 MGHRA and CDR2 YSYEKL. V shed 0 bases and J shed 3 bases, with 13 bases lying between them. Here the CDR3 DNA reads TGCGCCAGCAGCCAAGATAAAGGGGTGGCTACAGATACGCAGTATTTT. Translating gives CASSQDKGVATDTQYF.

This clone came up a few times. The chain is built from TRBV6-4 and TRBJ2-2; D is uncertain. The V end lost 3 bases, the J end lost 3 bases, and 5 bases lay between the germline ends. CDR3 length: 13 amino acids. Germline values: CDR1 MRHNA, CDR2 SNTAGT. The CDR3 loop is CASSESDTGELFF. CDR3 in DNA: TGTGCCAGCAGTGAAAGCGACACCGGGGAGCTGTTTTTT.

Only one count was recorded for this clone. This sequence joins TRBV7-2 and TRBJ1-1, with D perhaps TRBD1 (6 bases). The CDR3 extends over 16 amino acids. V was pared by 0 bases and J by 3 bases, with 14 bases between. Germline V gene sequence: CDR1 SGHTA, CDR2 FQGNSA. The CDR3 region has the DNA TGTGCCAGCAGCTTAGCGGCAGGGACACTCTACACTGAAGCTTTCTTT. Amino acid sequence: CASSLAAGTLYTEAFF.

The chain recombines TRBV24-1 with TRBJ2-5; the D is unclear. The germline V gene has CDR1 KGHDR and CDR2 SFDVKD. Deletions cut 1 base from V and 5 bases from J, with 13 bases between. CDR3 length: 15 amino acids. The DNA for the CDR3 is TGTGCCACCAGTGATTTATCCCCTAGAGGCGAGACCCAGTACTTC. Its translation: CATSDLSPRGETQYF.

The chain has TRBV19 and TRBJ2-2; D is ambiguous. This CDR3 spans 12 amino acids. The germline gives CDR1 LNHDA, CDR2 SQIVND (reference sequence). Trimming removed 5 bases at V and 3 bases at J, with 4 bases between. Here the CDR3 DNA reads TGTGCCAGTAGTTGGCACACCGGGGAGCTGTTTTTT. Its translation is CASSWHTGELFF. The full variable domain, rest sourced from reference TRBV19 and TRBJ2-2, is DGGITQSPKYLFRKEGQNVTLSCEQNLNHDAMYWYRQDPGQGLRLIYYSQIVNDFQKGDIAEGYSVSREKKESFPLTVTSAQKNPTAFYLCASSWHTGELFFGEGSRLTVL.

This chain links TRBV5-6 with TRBJ1-1; TRBD1 is a possible D gene (5 bases). Germline CDR1 reads SGHDT; CDR2 reads YYEEEE. The CDR3 totals 15 residues. The V gene lost 4 bases and the J gene lost 1 base, with 14 bases spanning the gap. The CDR3, as DNA: TGTGCCAGCAGCAGACGACAGAACTCGAACACTGAAGCTTTCTTT. This codes for CASSRRQNSNTEAFF. The variable domain in full, completed from reference TRBV5-6 and TRBJ1-1, reads DAGVTQSPTHLIKTRGQQVTLRCSPKSGHDTVSWYQQALGQGPQFIFQYYEEEERQRGNFPDRFSGHQFPNYSSELNVNALLLGDSALYLCASSRRQNSNTEAFFGQGTRLTVV.

The rearrangement joins TRBV7-2 to TRBJ1-5; the D gene is possibly TRBD1 (6 bases). The CDR3 totals 17 residues. Germline lookup yields CDR1 SGHTA and CDR2 FQGNSA. V gave up 1 base and J gave up 2 bases, with 15 bases separating them. The CDR3 nucleotides are TGTGCCAGCAGCTTAGGAAGTACGGGGGGCGGCAATCAGCCCCAGCATTTT. Its protein is CASSLGSTGGGNQPQHF.

V is TRBV2 and J is TRBJ1-2; maybe TRBD1 (5 bases). Trimming left V 2 bases short and J 4 bases short, with 8 bases between. The CDR3 totals 13 residues. Per germline, CDR1 SNHLY and CDR2 FYNNEI. CDR3 DNA: TGTGCCAGCAGTGAACAGGGTGGCTATGGCTACACCTTC. Encoded protein: CASSEQGGYGYTF.

The chain is built from TRBV4-1 and TRBJ2-7, with D perhaps TRBD1 (5 bases). The V end lost 4 bases, the J end lost 7 bases, and 20 bases lay between the germline ends. This CDR3 is 15 amino acids long. Germline CDR1 is MGHRA and CDR2 is YSYEKL. The CDR3 coding sequence is TGCGCCAGCAGCCTCACAACCAACAGGATTAGAGAGCAGTACTTC. It specifies CASSLTTNRIREQYF.

The rearrangement joins TRBV6-2 or TRBV6-3 to TRBJ2-2, with no clear D. Trimming removed 6 bases at V and 0 bases at J, with 5 bases between. Per the germline V gene, CDR1 is MNHEY and CDR2 is SVGEGT. This CDR3 comprises 13 residues. For the CDR3, the DNA is TGTGCCAGCAGCCTCGCGAACACCGGGGAGCTGTTTTTT. Translation: CASSLANTGELFF.

This clone was observed a single time. CDR3 coding DNA: TGTGCCAGCACAGGGGGGGTTAACTATGGCTACACCTTC. This translates into CASTGGVNYGYTF. This chain links TRBV19 with TRBJ1-2; 8 bases fit TRBD1. The J segment lost 1 base and the V segment lost 9 bases, leaving 4 bases of the junction unmatched. The CDR3 covers 13 residues. Per germline, CDR1 LNHDA and CDR2 SQIVND (reference sequence).

V usage is TRBV28 and J usage is TRBJ2-4, with D uncertain. V was clipped by 2 bases and J by 7 bases, with 6 bases between them. From germline, CDR1 is MDHEN and CDR2 SYDVKM. The CDR3 has 12 residues. The CDR3 is CASSLAWNIQYF. CDR3 nucleotides: TGTGCCAGCAGTTTAGCGTGGAACATTCAGTACTTC.

The rearrangement links TRBV6-5 to TRBJ1-1, with 9 bases identical to TRBD1. Unmatched junction bases numbered 13, after V lost 7 bases and J lost 10 bases. The CDR3 runs 14 residues. Germline V gene lookup returns CDR1 MNHEY and CDR2 SVGAGI. The CDR3 reads CASTLITGGQGAFF. CDR3 in DNA: TGTGCCAGCACACTCATAACAGGGGGCCAGGGAGCTTTCTTT.

V and J are TRBV6-2 or TRBV6-3 and TRBJ2-3; 13 bases fit TRBD2. V lost 1 base to trimming and J lost 3 bases; unmatched junction nucleotides: 4. Germline V lookup: CDR1 MNHEY, CDR2 SVGEGT. The CDR3 is made up of 17 amino acids. The CDR3 protein is CASSYLRTSGSTDTQYF. The CDR3 nucleotides are TGTGCCAGCAGTTACTTACGGACTAGCGGGAGTACAGATACGCAGTATTTT.

The chain joins TRBV27 to TRBJ2-3, with no clear D. Germline V CDR1 and CDR2: MNHEY, SMNVEV (reference sequence). Trimming removed 3 bases at V and 8 bases at J, with 27 bases between. The CDR3 runs 18 residues. This chain's CDR3 is CASSLVLVVVIRYGTQYF. The CDR3 DNA sequence: TGTGCCAGCAGTTTGGTCCTAGTCGTAGTGATTCGCTACGGTACGCAGTATTTT.

The count of this clone is one. V and J are TRBV30 and TRBJ1-6; possibly TRBD1 for D (5 bases). The germline CDR1 and CDR2 sequences are GTSNPN and SVGIG (reference sequence). The CDR3 runs to 13 residues. V lost 2 bases and J 5 bases, leaving 7 bases between the germline ends. The CDR3: CAWSWGDNSPLHF. The DNA for the CDR3 is TGTGCCTGGAGTTGGGGGGATAATTCACCCCTCCACTTT.

This clone turned up a few times. V and J are TRBV12-3 or TRBV12-4 and TRBJ2-7; 7 bases are shared with TRBD2. V dropped 6 bases and J dropped 6; count of bases not matched to a gene: 2. The CDR3 sequence is 11 residues long. The CDR3 protein is CASSWGGEQYF. The CDR3 region has the DNA TGTGCCAGCAGCTGGGGGGGCGAGCAGTACTTC.